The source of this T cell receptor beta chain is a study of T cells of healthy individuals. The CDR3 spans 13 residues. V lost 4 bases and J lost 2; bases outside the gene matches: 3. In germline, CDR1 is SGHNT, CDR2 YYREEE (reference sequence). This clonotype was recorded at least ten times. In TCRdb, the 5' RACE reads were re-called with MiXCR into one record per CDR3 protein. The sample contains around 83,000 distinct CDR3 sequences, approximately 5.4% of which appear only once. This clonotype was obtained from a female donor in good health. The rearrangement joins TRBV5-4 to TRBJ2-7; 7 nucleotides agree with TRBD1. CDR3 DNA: TGTGCCAGCAGCGCCGGGACAGCCTACGAGCAGTACTTC. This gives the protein CASSAGTAYEQYF. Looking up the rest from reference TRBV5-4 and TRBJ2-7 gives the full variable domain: ETGVTQSPTHLIKTRGQQVTLRCSSQSGHNTVSWYQQALGQGPQFIFQYYREEENGRGNFPPRFSGLQFPNYSSELNVNALELDDSALYLCASSAGTAYEQYFGPGTRLTVT.